These 6 T cell receptor beta chains share one sample of origin, sequenced in a study of cytotoxic CD8 clonotypes in ibrutinib-treated CLL listed by TCRdb under 2021. The method behind the library was the immunoSEQ multiplex PCR assay. TCRdb mirrors the immuneACCESS table, restricted to in-frame sequences. Some clones are absent from its copies; in checked studies, under half trace to an unresolved V gene, and the reason for the others is unknown. Present in this sample are about 22,000 clones, about 78% of which were seen just once. More than 7.5% of the sample lies in the top ten. The sequenced sample was PBMCs, obtained before ibrutinib treatment. Source of these receptors: a human donor with chronic lymphocytic leukemia.

The rearrangement joins TRBV11-2 to TRBJ2-7; 8 bases are a match to TRBD2. V lost 6 bases, J lost 4 bases, and 8 bases stayed unmatched. Germline CDR1 and CDR2: SGHAT and FQNNGV. The CDR3 is made up of 14 amino acids. The CDR3 sequence is CASRFSGSMYEQYF. DNA for the CDR3: TGTGCCAGCAGATTCAGCGGGAGTATGTACGAGCAGTACTTC.

The chain couples TRBV28 to TRBJ2-7; 8 bases map to TRBD1. The CDR3 runs to 17 residues. The germline gives CDR1 MDHEN, CDR2 SYDVKM. V trimming: 6 bases; J trimming: 0 bases; junction bases outside the gene matches: 13. CDR3 sequence (DNA): TGTGCCAGCAGCCCGGTTAGATGGGGACAGGTCTCCTACGAGCAGTACTTC. Translated, it gives CASSPVRWGQVSYEQYF.

This clone has just a few counts. The V and J genes are TRBV10-2 and TRBJ1-2, with D perhaps TRBD1 (6 bases). The V end lost 0 bases, the J end lost 4 bases, and 9 bases lay between the germline ends. This CDR3 has 14 amino acids. Germline V gene data show CDR1 as WSHSY and CDR2 as SAAADI. CDR3 sequence: CASSESIGGYGYTF. CDR3 DNA sequence: TGCGCCAGCAGTGAGTCGATAGGGGGCTATGGCTACACCTTC.

The chain carries TRBV6-6 and TRBJ2-1; D could derive from TRBD1 or TRBD2 (5 bases each). CDR3 length: 14 residues. Germline CDR1 is MNHNY and CDR2 is SVGAGI (reference sequence). V gave up 4 bases and J gave up 8 bases, with 15 bases separating them. This CDR3 reads CASSSGTRIYEQFF. CDR3 in DNA: TGTGCCAGCAGTTCGGGGACCCGCATTTATGAGCAGTTCTTC.

This sequence joins TRBV19 and TRBJ1-2; 8 bases match TRBD1. This CDR3 contains 17 residues. Per germline, CDR1 LNHDA and CDR2 SQIVND (reference sequence). After removal of 8 bases from V and 1 base from J, the junction contained 15 bases not matched to a gene. The CDR3 region has the DNA TGTGCCAGTCACTCCCACCAGGGACAGGAGATTAACTATGGCTACACCTTC. It codes for CASHSHQGQEINYGYTF.

The chain carries TRBV30 and TRBJ2-3, with D possibly being TRBD1 (5 bases). There are 13 residues in the CDR3. V lost 5 bases, J lost 6 bases, and 15 bases lay in between. The germline CDR1 and CDR2 sequences are GTSNPN and SVGIG (reference sequence). CDR3 amino acids: CAWGAGPLDTQYF. CDR3 nucleotides: TGTGCCTGGGGGGCCGGACCCCTTGATACGCAGTATTTT.